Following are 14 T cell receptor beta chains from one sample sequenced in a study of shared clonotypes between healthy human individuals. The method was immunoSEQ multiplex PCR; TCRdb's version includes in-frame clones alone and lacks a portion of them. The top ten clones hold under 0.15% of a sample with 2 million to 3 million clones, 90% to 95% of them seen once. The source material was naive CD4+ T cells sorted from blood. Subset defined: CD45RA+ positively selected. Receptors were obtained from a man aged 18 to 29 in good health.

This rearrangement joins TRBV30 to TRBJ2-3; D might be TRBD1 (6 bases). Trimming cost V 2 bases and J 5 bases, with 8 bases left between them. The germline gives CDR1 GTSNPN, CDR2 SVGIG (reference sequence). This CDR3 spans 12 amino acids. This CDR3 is CAWSQGLDTQYF. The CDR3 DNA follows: TGTGCCTGGAGTCAGGGGTTAGATACGCAGTATTTT.

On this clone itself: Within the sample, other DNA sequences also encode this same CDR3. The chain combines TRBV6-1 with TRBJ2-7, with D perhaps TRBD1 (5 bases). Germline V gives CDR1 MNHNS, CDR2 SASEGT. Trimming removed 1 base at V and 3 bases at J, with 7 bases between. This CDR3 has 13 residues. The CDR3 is CASSEGQNYEQYF. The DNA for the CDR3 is TGTGCCAGCAGTGAAGGACAGAACTACGAGCAGTACTTC.

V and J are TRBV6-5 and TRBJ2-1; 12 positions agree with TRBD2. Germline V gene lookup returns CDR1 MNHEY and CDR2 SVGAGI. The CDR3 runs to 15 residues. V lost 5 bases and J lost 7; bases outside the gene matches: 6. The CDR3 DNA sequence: TGTGCCAGCAGTCAGACTAGCGGGGGACCTAATGAGCAGTTCTTC. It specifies CASSQTSGGPNEQFF.

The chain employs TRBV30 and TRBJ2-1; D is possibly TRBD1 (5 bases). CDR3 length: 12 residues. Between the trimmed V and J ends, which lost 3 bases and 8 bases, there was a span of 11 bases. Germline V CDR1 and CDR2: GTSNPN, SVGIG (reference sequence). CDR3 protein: CAWSSWGDEQFF. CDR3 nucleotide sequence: TGTGCCTGGAGCTCGTGGGGCGATGAGCAGTTCTTC.

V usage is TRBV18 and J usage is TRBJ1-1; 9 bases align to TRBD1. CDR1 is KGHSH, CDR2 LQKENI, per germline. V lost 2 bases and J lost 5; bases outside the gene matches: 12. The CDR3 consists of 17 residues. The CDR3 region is CASSPNPPDRGRTEAFF. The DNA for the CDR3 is TGTGCCAGCTCACCAAACCCCCCCGACAGGGGGAGGACTGAAGCTTTCTTT.

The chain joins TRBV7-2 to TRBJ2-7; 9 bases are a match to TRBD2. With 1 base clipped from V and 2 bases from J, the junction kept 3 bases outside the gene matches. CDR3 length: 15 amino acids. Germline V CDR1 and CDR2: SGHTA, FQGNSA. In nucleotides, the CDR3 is TGTGCCAGCAGCTTAGATGCGGGAGGGACCTACGAGCAGTACTTC. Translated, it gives CASSLDAGGTYEQYF.

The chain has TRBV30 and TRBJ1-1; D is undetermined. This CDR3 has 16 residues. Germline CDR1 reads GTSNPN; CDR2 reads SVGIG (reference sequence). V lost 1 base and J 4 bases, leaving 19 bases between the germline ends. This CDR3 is CAWSAIPTLLGTEAFF. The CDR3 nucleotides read TGTGCCTGGAGTGCTATTCCGACACTTTTGGGCACTGAAGCTTTCTTT. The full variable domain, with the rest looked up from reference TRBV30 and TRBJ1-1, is SQTIHQWPATLVQPVGSPLSLECTVEGTSNPNLYWYRQAAGRGLQLLFYSVGIGQISSEVPQNLSASRPQDRQFILSSKKLLLSDSGFYLCAWSAIPTLLGTEAFFGQGTRLTVV.

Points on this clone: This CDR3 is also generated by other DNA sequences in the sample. CDR3 protein: CASSLVGDQPQHF. CDR3 DNA sequence: TGCGCCAGCAGCTTGGTAGGGGATCAGCCCCAGCATTTT. The V and J genes are TRBV5-1 and TRBJ1-5, with D tentatively TRBD1 (5 bases). The CDR3 has 13 residues. The germline gives CDR1 SGHRS, CDR2 YFSETQ. Trimming removed 0 bases from V and 5 bases from J, with 6 bases in between.

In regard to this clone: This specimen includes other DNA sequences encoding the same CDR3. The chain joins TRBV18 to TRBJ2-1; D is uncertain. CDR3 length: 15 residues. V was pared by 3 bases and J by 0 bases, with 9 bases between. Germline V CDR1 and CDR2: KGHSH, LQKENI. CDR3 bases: TGTGCCAGCTCACCCGACGGATCCTCCTACAATGAGCAGTTCTTC. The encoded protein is CASSPDGSSYNEQFF.

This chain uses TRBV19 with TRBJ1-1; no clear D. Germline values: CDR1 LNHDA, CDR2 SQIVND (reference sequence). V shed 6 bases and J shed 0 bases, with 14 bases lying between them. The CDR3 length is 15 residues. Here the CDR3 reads CASSVGSLVNTEAFF. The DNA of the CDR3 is TGTGCCAGTAGCGTGGGAAGTTTGGTGAACACTGAAGCTTTCTTT.

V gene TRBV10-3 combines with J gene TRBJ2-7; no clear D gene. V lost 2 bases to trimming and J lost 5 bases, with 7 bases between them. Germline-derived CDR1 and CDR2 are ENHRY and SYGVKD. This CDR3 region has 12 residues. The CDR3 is CAISEILHEQYF. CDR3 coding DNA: TGTGCCATCAGTGAGATTCTCCACGAGCAGTACTTC.

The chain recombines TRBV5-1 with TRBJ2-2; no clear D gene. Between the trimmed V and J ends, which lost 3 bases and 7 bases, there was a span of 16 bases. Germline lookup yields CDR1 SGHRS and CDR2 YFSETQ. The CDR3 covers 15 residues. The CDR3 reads CASSSFQAQRGELFF. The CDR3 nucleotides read TGCGCCAGCAGCTCATTCCAGGCCCAGCGCGGGGAGCTGTTTTTT.

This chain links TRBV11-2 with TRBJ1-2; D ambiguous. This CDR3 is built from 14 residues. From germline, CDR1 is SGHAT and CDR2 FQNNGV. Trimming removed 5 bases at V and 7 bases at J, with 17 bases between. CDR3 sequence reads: CASSRGPTTLGYTF. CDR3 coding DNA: TGTGCCAGCAGCCGTGGGCCGACCACGCTTGGCTACACCTTC.

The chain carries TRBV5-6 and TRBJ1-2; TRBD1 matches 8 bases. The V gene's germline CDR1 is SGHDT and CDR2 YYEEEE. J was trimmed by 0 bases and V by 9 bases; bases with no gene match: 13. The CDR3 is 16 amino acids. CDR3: CATQEQGANPNYGYTF. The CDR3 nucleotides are TGTGCCACCCAAGAGCAGGGGGCCAATCCTAACTATGGCTACACCTTC.